The entry below gives a single T cell receptor (beta chain) sequence along with its context. CDR1 is SGHVS and CDR2 is FQNEAQ in the germline V gene. The length of the CDR3 is 14 residues. This entry is derived from a study of cytomegalovirus exposure and HLA in healthy donors. The PCR used 60 Vbeta and 13 Jbeta primers. Sequencing was performed with immunoSEQ multiplex PCR; in TCRdb, only in-frame clones are kept and a portion is missing. The table lists about 190,000 clones, over 70% of them singletons, with 1.5% to 2% in the top ten. The sequence derives from a man in his forties in good health and CMV-seropositive. The specimen sequenced was PBMCs. The chain employs TRBV7-8 and TRBJ2-5; D is possibly TRBD2 (7 bases). TRBJ2-7 explains the end of the DNA better; the J call may be wrong. CDR3 residues: CASSPLGGANEQYF. CDR3 bases: TGTGCCAGCAGCCCTTTGGGGGGGGCAAACGAGCAGTACTTC.